Shown below are 7 T cell receptor beta chains from a single sample sequenced in a study of T cell responses to AZD1222 COVID-19 vaccine. Clones were read by immunoSEQ multiplex PCR, and TCRdb kept only the in-frame ones, dropping some. The sample carries over 100,000 clones, around 90% recorded once. This specimen consisted of peripheral blood, obtained on day 0 of AZD1222 vaccination. The receptors were gathered from an adult in good health.

The CDR3 is CASSTTTGRNTQYF. Written as DNA, the CDR3 is TGTGCCAGCAGTACAACCACGGGGCGAAATACGCAGTATTTT. The gene calls are TRBV6-5 and TRBJ2-3, with D perhaps matching TRBD1 or TRBD2 (5 bases each). CDR3 size: 14 residues. Germline V CDR1 and CDR2: MNHEY, SVGAGI. The V end was cut by 5 bases, the J end by 7 bases, with 16 bases between.

The chain combines TRBV20-1 with TRBJ1-6; D gene unclear. The germline V and J ends were trimmed by 3 bases and 5 bases, with 11 bases remaining between them. Germline V gene sequence: CDR1 DFQATT, CDR2 SNEGSKA (reference sequence). The CDR3 covers 14 residues. CDR3: CSASKNSDNSPLHF. CDR3 DNA sequence: TGCAGTGCTAGTAAAAACAGTGATAATTCACCCCTCCACTTT.

The chain is built from TRBV19 and TRBJ1-6; no clear D gene. V was shortened by 7 bases and J by 2 bases, with 9 bases between the two germline ends. Per the germline V gene, CDR1 is LNHDA and CDR2 is SQIVND (reference sequence). CDR3 size: 14 residues. This chain's CDR3 is CASMGPAYNSPLHF. CDR3 in DNA: TGTGCCAGTATGGGTCCCGCCTATAATTCACCCCTCCACTTT.

This clone was detected only a few times. The chain links TRBV19 to TRBJ1-5; D is uncertain. In germline, CDR1 is LNHDA, CDR2 SQIVND (reference sequence). The CDR3 is 14 residues long. V was trimmed by 5 bases and J by 0 bases, leaving 8 bases between them. CDR3 protein: CASSFRHSNQPQHF. CDR3 sequence (DNA): TGTGCCAGTAGTTTTAGGCATAGCAATCAGCCCCAGCATTTT.

This clone was observed a single time. The rearrangement uses TRBV19 and TRBJ1-2, with TRBD1 matching 7 bases. The V gene's germline CDR1 is LNHDA and CDR2 SQIVND (reference sequence). The CDR3 runs to 17 residues. The junction had 16 bases not matched to a gene; V was cut back by 5 bases and J by 4 bases. The CDR3 here is CASSAGSGTATIYGYTF. The CDR3, as DNA: TGTGCCAGTAGTGCCGGGTCAGGGACAGCTACTATCTATGGCTACACCTTC.

The chain combines TRBV5-1 with TRBJ2-7; 7 bases agree with TRBD1. Trimming removed 0 bases from V and 5 bases from J; junction bases left unmatched: 5. There are 14 residues in the CDR3. From germline, CDR1 is SGHRS and CDR2 YFSETQ. The CDR3 sequence is CASSLGGGQDEQYF. The CDR3 DNA reads TGCGCCAGCAGCTTGGGAGGGGGCCAAGACGAGCAGTACTTC.

This clone appeared once. CDR3 DNA: TGTGCCAGCAGTTCGTGGAGCACTGAAGCTTTCTTT. Its translation: CASSSWSTEAFF. The chain is built from TRBV12-3 or TRBV12-4 and TRBJ1-1; the D is unclear. V was cut by 4 bases and J by 4 bases, with 7 bases left in between. CDR3 length equals 12 residues.